These 31 T cell receptor beta chains share one sample of origin, sequenced in a study of cytomegalovirus exposure and HLA in healthy donors. The primer mix had 60 Vbeta and 13 Jbeta primers. Assay used: immunoSEQ multiplex PCR; TCRdb lists only in-frame clones, some missing. The sample contains under 200,000 clones, roughly 81% of which appear only once. Sequenced sample: PBMCs. All receptors come from a woman aged 45-59 years in good health and CMV-seronegative.

V is TRBV11-3 and J is TRBJ2-5; possible D gene TRBD2, 7 bases. The CDR3 has 16 amino acids. The V gene's germline CDR1 is SGHNT and CDR2 YENEEA. Trimming left V 7 bases short and J 2 bases short, with 20 bases between. The chain's CDR3 is CASTQAGATLQETQYF. The CDR3 DNA reads as TGTGCCAGCACCCAGGCGGGGGCCACTCTACAAGAGACCCAGTACTTC. Based on the CDR3 plus reference TRBV11-3 and TRBJ2-5, the full variable domain is EAGVVQSPRYKIIEKKQPVAFWCNPISGHNTLYWYLQNLGQGPELLIRYENEEAVDDSQLPKDRFSAERLKGVDSTLKIQPAELGDSAVYLCASTQAGATLQETQYFGPGTRLLVL.

J is TRBJ1-2 and V is TRBV15, with a possible D match to TRBD1 (6 bases). This CDR3 contains 15 residues. CDR1 is LNHNV and CDR2 is YYDKDF in the germline V gene (reference sequence). V was trimmed by 1 base and J by 2 bases, leaving 11 bases between them. This CDR3 reads CATSRARGGNYGYTF. The CDR3 DNA reads as TGTGCCACCAGCAGAGCCCGAGGGGGAAACTATGGCTACACCTTC. The full variable domain, in which reference TRBV15 and TRBJ1-2 provide the parts outside the CDR3, is DAMVIQNPRYQVTQFGKPVTLSCSQTLNHNVMYWYQQKSSQAPKLLFHYYDKDFNNEADTPDNFQSRRPNTSFCFLDIRSPGLGDTAMYLCATSRARGGNYGYTFGSGTRLTVV.

The J gene is TRBJ2-7, the V gene TRBV28, with TRBD1 as a possible D gene (5 bases). The CDR3 is 16 amino acids. V lost 6 bases to trimming and J lost 0 bases, with 18 bases between them. Germline CDR1 is MDHEN and CDR2 is SYDVKM. The CDR3 sequence is CASSALDSRSSYEQYF. The DNA for the CDR3 is TGTGCCAGCAGCGCCCTCGACAGCCGGAGCTCCTACGAGCAGTACTTC.

V is TRBV14 and J is TRBJ2-5; a possible D gene is TRBD1 (6 bases). Germline V gives CDR1 SGHDN, CDR2 FVKESK. Trimming took off 0 bases at V and 11 bases at J, with 13 bases between the two ends. The CDR3 length is 13 residues. The CDR3, as DNA: TGTGCCAGCAGCCAAGATCAACAGGGTTCTCAGTACTTC. It yields the protein CASSQDQQGSQYF.

This chain uses TRBV7-8 with TRBJ1-1; 9 nucleotides line up with TRBD1. CDR3 length: 16 residues. The V segment lost 2 bases and the J segment 4 bases; nucleotides outside the gene matches: 8. Germline values: CDR1 SGHVS, CDR2 FQNEAQ. The CDR3, as DNA: TGTGCCAGCAGCTTAACTCCGGGACAGGGACGCACTGAAGCTTTCTTT. It translates to CASSLTPGQGRTEAFF.

The chain links TRBV5-6 to TRBJ2-3; 9 bases fit TRBD1. The CDR3 totals 14 residues. Germline V CDR1 and CDR2: SGHDT, YYEEEE. The V segment lost 4 bases and the J segment 6 bases; nucleotides outside the gene matches: 6. CDR3 sequence: CASSRDRVTDTQYF. The CDR3 DNA follows: TGTGCCAGCAGCCGGGACAGGGTAACGGATACGCAGTATTTT.

CDR3 sequence (DNA): TGTGCCTGGAGACCCAACAGGGTATCTAACTATGGCTACACCTTC. It is translated as CAWRPNRVSNYGYTF. The chain couples TRBV30 to TRBJ1-2; the D gene is possibly TRBD1 (6 bases). Germline-derived CDR1 and CDR2 are GTSNPN and SVGIG (reference sequence). V lost 3 bases, J lost 0 bases, and 14 bases lay in between. CDR3 size: 15 residues.

The chain recombines TRBV19 with TRBJ2-7; 9 nucleotides align to TRBD1. CDR3 length: 15 residues. Germline trimming cut 7 bases from V and 5 bases from J; bases unmatched to any gene: 12. Germline values: CDR1 LNHDA, CDR2 SQIVND (reference sequence). The CDR3 DNA follows: TGTGCCAGTACGCCCTCCGGGACAGGGTCCCACGAGCAGTACTTC. Amino acid sequence: CASTPSGTGSHEQYF.

This chain joins TRBV5-4 and TRBJ1-2, with TRBD1 matching over 8 bases. With V trimmed by 3 bases and J by 4 bases, 5 bases remained unmatched. The CDR3 consists of 14 residues. The V gene's germline CDR1 is SGHNT and CDR2 YYREEE (reference sequence). The CDR3 reads CASSSTGGSYGYTF. The DNA of the CDR3 is TGTGCCAGCAGCTCCACAGGGGGGAGCTATGGCTACACCTTC.

This clone was seen once. This chain uses TRBV4-3 with TRBJ1-4; tentatively, D is TRBD1 (6 bases). This CDR3 comprises 14 residues. V was cut by 0 bases and J by 5 bases, with 7 bases left in between. The V gene's germline CDR1 is LGHNA and CDR2 YSLEER. CDR3 nucleotide sequence: TGCGCCAGCAGCCAAGAACAGGGCAATGAAAAACTGTTTTTT. Its protein product is CASSQEQGNEKLFF.

CDR3 region: CASSLGQGSLSYEQYF. The DNA of the CDR3 is TGTGCCAGCAGCTTGGGGCAGGGGTCCCTCTCCTACGAGCAGTACTTC. The rearrangement uses TRBV5-4 and TRBJ2-7, with D possibly matching TRBD1 (6 bases). This CDR3 has 16 residues. Between the trimmed V and J ends, which lost 0 bases and 0 bases, there was a span of 13 bases. Germline CDR1 and CDR2: SGHNT and YYREEE (reference sequence).

The J gene is TRBJ2-5, the V gene TRBV4-3; D is perhaps TRBD2 (6 bases). The V end lost 0 bases, the J end lost 11 bases, and 16 bases lay between the germline ends. The CDR3 loop spans 14 amino acids. Germline CDR1 reads LGHNA; CDR2 reads YSLEER. The CDR3 nucleotides read TGCGCCAGCAGCCAAGATAGGAGGGGTACAGCGCAGTACTTC. Residues: CASSQDRRGTAQYF.

This clone came up once. An end of the junction differs from the germline gene, which may be a read error. This chain connects TRBV28 to TRBJ1-2; D is uncertain. This CDR3 has 12 amino acids. From germline, CDR1 is MDHEN and CDR2 SYDVKM. CDR3 region: CASSTSISLGIF. The CDR3 DNA reads TGTGCCAGCAGTACTAGCATTAGTCTGGGGATCTTC.

The J gene is TRBJ2-5, the V gene TRBV7-2; D perhaps matches TRBD2 (5 bases). There are 15 residues in the CDR3. The V gene's germline CDR1 is SGHTA and CDR2 FQGNSA. Trimming shortened V by 5 bases and J by 5 bases, and 18 bases separated the two germline ends. For the CDR3, the DNA is TGTGCCAGCAGCCCCCGCGGGCCCTCCGGGGAGACCCAGTACTTC. This encodes CASSPRGPSGETQYF.

The CDR3 sequence is CASSKASSYNEQFF. As DNA, the CDR3 is TGTGCCAGTAGTAAGGCTAGCTCCTACAATGAGCAGTTCTTC. This chain uses TRBV19 with TRBJ2-1; no definite D call. Germline loops: CDR1 LNHDA, CDR2 SQIVND (reference sequence). Trimming took off 4 bases at V and 0 bases at J, with 7 bases between the two ends. There are 14 residues in the CDR3.

This rearrangement joins TRBV2 to TRBJ2-5, with D tentatively TRBD1 (6 bases). The J call may be incorrect, as the DNA end agrees better with TRBJ2-7. This CDR3 has 11 residues. The germline V gene has CDR1 SNHLY and CDR2 FYNNEI. This CDR3 reads CASLQGNEQYF. Written as DNA, the CDR3 is TGTGCCAGCCTTCAGGGGAACGAGCAGTACTTC.

The rearrangement uses TRBV7-9 and TRBJ2-3; no reliable D call. Trimming left V 2 bases short and J 1 base short, with 10 bases between. Germline loops: CDR1 SEHNR, CDR2 FQNEAQ (reference sequence). This CDR3 has 15 amino acids. The CDR3 coding sequence is TGTGCCAGCAGCTTATCCCGTCGGGGCACAGATACGCAGTATTTT. It yields the protein CASSLSRRGTDTQYF.

This clone was picked up a small number of times. The chain employs TRBV6-1 and TRBJ1-6; D might be TRBD1 (5 bases). Trimming pared 3 bases from V and 5 bases from J, leaving 8 bases between. CDR1 is MNHNS and CDR2 is SASEGT in the germline V gene. The CDR3 loop spans 14 amino acids. CDR3 DNA: TGTGCCAGCAGTGAGTCGGGGGATAATTCACCCCTCCACTTT. Translated, it gives CASSESGDNSPLHF.

The V and J genes are TRBV18 and TRBJ2-3, with 8 positions matching TRBD2. After removal of 4 bases from V and 2 bases from J, the junction contained 2 bases not matched to a gene. This CDR3 spans 14 amino acids. Germline CDR1 is KGHSH and CDR2 is LQKENI. CDR3 coding DNA: TGTGCCAGCTCACGAGCGGGGGTCACAGATACGCAGTATTTT. Protein: CASSRAGVTDTQYF.

The V gene is TRBV5-6, the J gene TRBJ1-2; D perhaps matches TRBD1 (6 bases). There are 13 residues in the CDR3. Trimming left V 0 bases short and J 8 bases short, with 11 bases between. Germline V CDR1 and CDR2: SGHDT, YYEEEE. The CDR3: CASSLGTGWGYTF. CDR3 bases: TGTGCCAGCAGCTTGGGTACAGGGTGGGGCTACACCTTC.

The chain carries TRBV7-2 and TRBJ1-1; D possibly corresponds to TRBD1 (5 bases). V lost 3 bases, J lost 1 base, and 9 bases lay in between. The CDR3 extends over 14 amino acids. CDR1 is SGHTA and CDR2 is FQGNSA in the germline V gene. The CDR3 sequence is CASSFAGGNTEAFF. The CDR3 DNA reads TGTGCCAGCAGCTTCGCGGGGGGGAACACTGAAGCTTTCTTT.

The genes are TRBV20-1 and TRBJ1-2; no clear D. CDR3 size: 11 residues. Trimming took 7 bases from V and 7 from J, leaving 13 bases between them. Germline V gene data show CDR1 as DFQATT and CDR2 as SNEGSKA (reference sequence). The CDR3 here is CSVRDAGGYTF. CDR3 sequence (DNA): TGCAGTGTCAGAGATGCGGGTGGCTACACCTTC.

The V call is TRBV19, the J call TRBJ1-5, with a tentative D call TRBD1 (5 bases). The CDR3 is 13 amino acids. V lost 6 bases and J 0 bases, leaving 6 bases between the germline ends. Looked up from germline, CDR1 is LNHDA and CDR2 is SQIVND (reference sequence). CDR3: CASSRDSNQPQHF. The CDR3 DNA reads as TGTGCCAGTAGCAGGGATAGCAATCAGCCCCAGCATTTT.

This clone was seen a handful of times. This chain connects TRBV5-6 to TRBJ2-1; possible D gene TRBD1, 5 bases. Germline CDR1 and CDR2: SGHDT and YYEEEE. The V and J ends lost 1 base and 4 bases respectively, with 9 bases between them. The CDR3 extends over 14 amino acids. CDR3 in amino acids: CASSLNRGYNEQFF. Here the CDR3 DNA reads TGTGCCAGCAGCTTGAATAGGGGTTACAATGAGCAGTTCTTC.

The gene calls are TRBV9 and TRBJ2-7; D unclear. This CDR3 spans 13 amino acids. V was cut by 0 bases and J by 2 bases, with 6 bases left in between. Germline V gene sequence: CDR1 SGDLS, CDR2 YYNGEE. The DNA of the CDR3 is TGTGCCAGCAGCGTAGCCCCAACCTACGAGCAGTACTTC. Translating gives CASSVAPTYEQYF.

The chain uses TRBV5-5 and TRBJ2-7; 7 positions agree with TRBD1. This CDR3 contains 15 residues. Trimming removed 0 bases from V and 7 bases from J; junction bases left unmatched: 10. The V gene's germline CDR1 is SGHKS and CDR2 YYEKEE (reference sequence). The DNA of the CDR3 is TGTGCCAGCAGCTTGGAGGGGGCTAGGACTTTGGAGCAGTACTTC. It encodes CASSLEGARTLEQYF.

The rearrangement joins TRBV5-1 to TRBJ1-1, with 7 bases lining up with TRBD1. The CDR3 has 14 amino acids. Germline V gene data show CDR1 as SGHRS and CDR2 as YFSETQ. After removal of 4 bases from V and 1 base from J, the junction contained 4 bases not matched to a gene. The CDR3 protein is CASSRTGRNTEAFF. CDR3 nucleotide sequence: TGCGCCAGCAGCCGGACAGGAAGGAACACTGAAGCTTTCTTT.

A remark on this clone: Distinct nucleotide sequences in the sample also encode this CDR3. The gene calls are TRBV7-2 and TRBJ1-6; D ambiguous. Germline CDR1 SGHTA, CDR2 FQGNSA. The CDR3 sequence is 13 residues long. V was cut by 1 base and J by 9 bases, with 7 bases left in between. In nucleotides, the CDR3 is TGTGCCAGCAGCTTAGAAAGAGGTTCACCCCTCCACTTT. As protein: CASSLERGSPLHF.

V is TRBV7-9 and J is TRBJ2-1, with D uncertain. Trimming cost V 5 bases and J 5 bases, with 4 bases left between them. The CDR3 is 11 amino acids. Germline-derived CDR1 and CDR2 are SEHNR and FQNEAQ (reference sequence). The CDR3 DNA sequence: TGTGCCAGCAGCATCGACAATGAGCAGTTCTTC. This translates into CASSIDNEQFF.

The V call is TRBV5-8, the J call TRBJ2-7; tentative D call: TRBD1 (6 bases). The CDR3 sequence is 13 residues long. The ends were cut back, 0 bases at V and 5 bases at J, with 9 bases in the middle. Germline lookup yields CDR1 SGHTS and CDR2 YDEGEE. CDR3 sequence (DNA): TGTGCCAGCAGCTTGGGACAGGCACACGAGCAGTACTTC. Translating it yields CASSLGQAHEQYF. The full variable domain, in which reference TRBV5-8 and TRBJ2-7 provide the parts outside the CDR3, is EAGVTQSPTHLIKTRGQQATLRCSPISGHTSVYWYQQALGLGLQFLLWYDEGEERNRGNFPPRFSGRQFPNYSSELNVNALELEDSALYLCASSLGQAHEQYFGPGTRLTVT.

On this clone itself: A junction end diverges from the germline sequence, so it may reflect a read error. The V gene is TRBV7-9, the J gene TRBJ1-3, with a weak D call TRBD1 (5 bases). The CDR3 has 12 residues. From germline, CDR1 is SEHNR and CDR2 FQNEAQ (reference sequence). The CDR3 DNA reads TGTGCCAGCAGCCCTTCGAGAGGCCAAGGGGATTTT. Translating it yields CASSPSRGQGDF.